Following are 14 T cell receptor beta chains from one sample sequenced in a study of blood T cell repertoires in COVID-19. Sequencing used immunoSEQ multiplex PCR; TCRdb keeps in-frame clones, though not all of them. The sample shows 85,000 to 100,000 clones, approximately 88% of them seen only once. Sequenced: peripheral blood. These receptors originate from a woman aged 60-75 years with COVID-19, enrolled during active disease.

The rearrangement joins TRBV5-1 to TRBJ1-6; D possibly corresponds to TRBD1 (6 bases). The germline V gene has CDR1 SGHRS and CDR2 YFSETQ. The V end was cut by 0 bases, the J end by 7 bases, with 17 bases between. CDR3 length: 17 amino acids. In DNA form, the CDR3 reads TGCGCCAGCAGCTTGGAGGACAGCCTGACCCAAAATTCACCCCTCCACTTT. Its translation: CASSLEDSLTQNSPLHF.

This clone was seen a handful of times. This sequence joins TRBV6-5 and TRBJ1-2, with 11 nucleotides matching TRBD1. The CDR3 consists of 16 residues. With 2 bases clipped from V and 4 bases from J, the junction kept 6 bases outside the gene matches. Germline loops: CDR1 MNHEY, CDR2 SVGAGI. For the CDR3, the DNA is TGTGCCAGCAGTTACCCCCGGACAGGGGGCAGCTATGGCTACACCTTC. Residues: CASSYPRTGGSYGYTF.

CDR3 DNA sequence: TGTGCCAGCAGTAGACAGTTCTCCTACGAGCAGTACTTC. This codes for CASSRQFSYEQYF. The chain links TRBV6-2 or TRBV6-3 to TRBJ2-7, with D possibly being TRBD1 (5 bases). The length of the CDR3 is 13 residues. V was cut by 5 bases and J by 0 bases, with 8 bases left in between. Germline values: CDR1 MNHEY, CDR2 SVGEGT.

J is TRBJ2-7 and V is TRBV27; a possible D gene is TRBD2 (5 bases). CDR3 size: 12 residues. Germline CDR1 is MNHEY and CDR2 is SMNVEV (reference sequence). Deletions cut 3 bases from V and 5 bases from J, with 8 bases between. The CDR3 DNA follows: TGTGCCAGCAGTTTTCACGGGGACGAGCAGTACTTC. Its protein is CASSFHGDEQYF.

This clone was detected only a few times. The V call is TRBV11-2, the J call TRBJ2-7, with 7 bases that match TRBD1. The trim removed 5 bases at V and 5 bases at J, leaving 6 bases unmatched. Germline CDR1 SGHAT, CDR2 FQNNGV. CDR3 size: 13 residues. The CDR3 loop is CASSRNQGDEQYF. As DNA, the CDR3 is TGTGCCAGCAGCAGAAACCAGGGGGACGAGCAGTACTTC.

This sequence joins TRBV9 and TRBJ2-5; D not resolved. The germline V gene has CDR1 SGDLS and CDR2 YYNGEE. Trimming took 0 bases from V and 5 from J, leaving 11 bases between them. The CDR3 runs to 14 residues. The CDR3 loop is CASSVESGYETQYF. The DNA of the CDR3 is TGTGCCAGCAGCGTAGAATCCGGGTACGAGACCCAGTACTTC.

A note on this clone: The junction does not match germline at one end; this may be a read error. CDR3: CASSLGGNSPLHF. The CDR3 region has the DNA TGTGCGAGCAGTCTTGGGGGGAATTCACCCCTCCACTTT. The chain uses TRBV2 and TRBJ1-6, with D perhaps TRBD1 (5 bases). This CDR3 has 13 amino acids. Germline V gives CDR1 SNHLY, CDR2 FYNNEI.

The V call is TRBV7-6, the J call TRBJ1-2, with 7 bases lining up with TRBD1. This CDR3 has 14 amino acids. Trimming cost V 2 bases and J 3 bases; bases outside gene matches: 3. Looked up from germline, CDR1 is SGHVS and CDR2 is FNYEAQ. The CDR3 reads CASSLNTGDYGYTF. Here the CDR3 DNA reads TGTGCCAGCAGCTTAAACACAGGGGACTATGGCTACACCTTC.

The chain links TRBV7-9 to TRBJ2-1, with TRBD1 identical over 11 bases. The CDR3 extends over 14 amino acids. CDR1 is SEHNR, CDR2 FQNEAQ, per germline (reference sequence). Trimming at V came to 5 bases and at J to 8 bases, leaving 5 bases not matched to a gene. The CDR3 reads CASSPLGQGDEQFF. CDR3 DNA: TGTGCCAGCAGCCCTCTGGGACAGGGGGATGAGCAGTTCTTC.

The chain is built from TRBV6-5 and TRBJ1-5; 7 bases are a match to TRBD1. The CDR3 length is 15 residues. Germline assignment: CDR1 MNHEY and CDR2 SVGAGI. Losses at the gene ends were 4 bases for V and 5 bases for J; bases not matched to a gene: 8. The CDR3 protein is CASSSQGMGHQPQHF. In nucleotides, the CDR3 is TGTGCCAGCAGTTCACAGGGGATGGGGCATCAGCCCCAGCATTTT.

This clone showed up just a few times. The V call is TRBV7-9, the J call TRBJ2-5; the D gene is possibly TRBD1 (6 bases). The CDR3 has 14 residues. V was trimmed by 1 base and J by 1 base, leaving 7 bases between them. In germline, CDR1 is SEHNR, CDR2 FQNEAQ (reference sequence). CDR3 loop: CASSLGGLQETQYF. The CDR3, as DNA: TGTGCCAGCAGCTTAGGGGGGCTCCAAGAGACCCAGTACTTC.

The chain joins TRBV4-2 to TRBJ1-2; 12 bases match TRBD1. The CDR3 loop spans 16 amino acids. The ends lost 0 bases at V and 7 bases at J; junction bases unmatched: 6. Germline values: CDR1 LGHNA, CDR2 YNFKEQ. CDR3 nucleotides: TGTGCCAGCAGCCAAGAGTTGGGACAGGGGGCGGCTGGCTACACCTTC. Translation gives CASSQELGQGAAGYTF.

This sequence joins TRBV11-2 and TRBJ1-1, with 7 positions matching TRBD1. Germline CDR1 is SGHAT and CDR2 is FQNNGV. Unmatched junction bases numbered 15, after V lost 5 bases and J lost 0 bases. The CDR3 extends over 18 amino acids. CDR3 in amino acids: CASSLRLLKDRVNTEAFF. CDR3 in DNA: TGTGCCAGCAGCCTACGACTACTTAAAGACAGGGTGAACACTGAAGCTTTCTTT. Combining the CDR3 with reference TRBV11-2 and TRBJ1-1 gives the whole variable domain EAGVAQSPRYKIIEKRQSVAFWCNPISGHATLYWYQQILGQGPKLLIQFQNNGVVDDSQLPKDRFSAERLKGVDSTLKIQPAKLEDSAVYLCASSLRLLKDRVNTEAFFGQGTRLTVV.

The chain uses TRBV9 and TRBJ1-3, with 7 bases aligning to TRBD1. The CDR3 is 15 amino acids. Per the germline V gene, CDR1 is SGDLS and CDR2 is YYNGEE. J lost 0 bases, V lost 4 bases, and 4 bases had no gene match. The CDR3 coding sequence is TGTGCCAGCAGCACCGCAGGGGGCTCTGGAAACACCATATATTTT. As protein: CASSTAGGSGNTIYF.